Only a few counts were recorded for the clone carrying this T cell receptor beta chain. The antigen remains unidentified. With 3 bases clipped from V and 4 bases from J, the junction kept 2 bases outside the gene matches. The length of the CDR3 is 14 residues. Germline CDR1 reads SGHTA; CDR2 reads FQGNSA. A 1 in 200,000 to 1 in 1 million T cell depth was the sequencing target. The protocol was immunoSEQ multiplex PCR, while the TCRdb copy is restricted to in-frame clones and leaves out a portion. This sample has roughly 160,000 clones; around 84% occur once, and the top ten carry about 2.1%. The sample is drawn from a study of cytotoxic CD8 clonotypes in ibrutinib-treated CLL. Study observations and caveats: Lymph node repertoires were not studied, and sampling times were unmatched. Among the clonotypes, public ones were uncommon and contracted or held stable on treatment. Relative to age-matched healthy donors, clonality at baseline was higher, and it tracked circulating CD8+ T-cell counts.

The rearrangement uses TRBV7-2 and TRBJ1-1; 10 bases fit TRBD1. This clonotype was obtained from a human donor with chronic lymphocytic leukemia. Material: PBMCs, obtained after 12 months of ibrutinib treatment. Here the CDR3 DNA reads TGTGCCAGCAGCTTGGGGACAGGGGCCACTGAAGCTTTCTTT. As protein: CASSLGTGATEAFF.